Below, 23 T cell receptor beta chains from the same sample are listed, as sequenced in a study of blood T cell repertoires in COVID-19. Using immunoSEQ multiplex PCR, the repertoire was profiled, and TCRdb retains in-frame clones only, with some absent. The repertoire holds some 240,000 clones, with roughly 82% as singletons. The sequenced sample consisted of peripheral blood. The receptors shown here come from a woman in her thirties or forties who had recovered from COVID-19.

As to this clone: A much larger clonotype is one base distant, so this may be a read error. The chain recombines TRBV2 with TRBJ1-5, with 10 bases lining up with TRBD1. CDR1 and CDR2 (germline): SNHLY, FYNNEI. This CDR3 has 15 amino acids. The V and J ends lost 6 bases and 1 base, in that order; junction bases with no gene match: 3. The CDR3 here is CASRETGGSNQPQHF. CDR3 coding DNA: TGTGCCAGCAGGGAGACAGGGGGCAGCAATCAGCCCCAGCATTTT.

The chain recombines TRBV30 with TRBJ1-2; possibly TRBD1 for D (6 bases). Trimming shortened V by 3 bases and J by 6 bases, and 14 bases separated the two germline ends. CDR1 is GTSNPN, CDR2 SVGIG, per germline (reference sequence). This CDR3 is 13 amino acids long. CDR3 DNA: TGTGCCTGGAGATTTTTCGGACAGAATGGCTACACCTTC. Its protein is CAWRFFGQNGYTF.

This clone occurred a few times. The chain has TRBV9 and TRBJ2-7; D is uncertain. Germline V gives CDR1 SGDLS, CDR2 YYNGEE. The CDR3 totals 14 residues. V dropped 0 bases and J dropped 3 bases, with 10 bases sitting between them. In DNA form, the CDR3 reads TGTGCCAGCAGCGTAGAGGCGGCTAGCTACGAGCAGTACTTC. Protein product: CASSVEAASYEQYF.

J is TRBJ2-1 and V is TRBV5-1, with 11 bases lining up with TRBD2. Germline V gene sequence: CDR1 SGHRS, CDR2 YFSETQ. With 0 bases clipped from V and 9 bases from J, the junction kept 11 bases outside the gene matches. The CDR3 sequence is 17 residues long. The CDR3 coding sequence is TGCGCCAGCAGCTTGGCTTCCGGGCTAGCGGGGGGTAGTGAGCAGTTCTTC. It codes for CASSLASGLAGGSEQFF.

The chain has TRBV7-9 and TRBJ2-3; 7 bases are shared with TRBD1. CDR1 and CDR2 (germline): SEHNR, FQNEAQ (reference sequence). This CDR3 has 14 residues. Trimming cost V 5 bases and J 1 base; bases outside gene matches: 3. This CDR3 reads CASSKGQRTDTQYF. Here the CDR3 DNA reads TGTGCCAGCAGCAAGGGACAGCGCACAGATACGCAGTATTTT.

The CDR3 spells CAWSPTPSYEQYF. DNA for the CDR3: TGTGCCTGGAGCCCGACACCGTCCTACGAGCAGTACTTC. The V and J genes are TRBV30 and TRBJ2-7; no firm D call. The CDR3 sequence is 13 residues long. Trimming removed 3 bases from V and 1 base from J, with 10 bases in between. From germline, CDR1 is GTSNPN and CDR2 SVGIG (reference sequence).

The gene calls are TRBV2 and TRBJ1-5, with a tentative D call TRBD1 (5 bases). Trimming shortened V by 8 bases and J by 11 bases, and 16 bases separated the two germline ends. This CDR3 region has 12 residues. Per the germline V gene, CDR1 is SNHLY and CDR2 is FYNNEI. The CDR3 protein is CASGQGFESQHF. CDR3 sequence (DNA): TGTGCCAGCGGCCAGGGTTTTGAGTCCCAGCATTTT.

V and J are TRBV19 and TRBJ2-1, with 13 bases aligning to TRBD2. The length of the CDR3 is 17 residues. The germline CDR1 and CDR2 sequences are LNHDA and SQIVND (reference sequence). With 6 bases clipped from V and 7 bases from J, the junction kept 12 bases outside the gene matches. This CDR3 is CASSKSFTSGGANEQFF. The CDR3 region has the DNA TGTGCCAGTAGCAAATCCTTTACTAGCGGGGGGGCAAATGAGCAGTTCTTC. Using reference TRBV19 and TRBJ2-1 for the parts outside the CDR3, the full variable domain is DGGITQSPKYLFRKEGQNVTLSCEQNLNHDAMYWYRQDPGQGLRLIYYSQIVNDFQKGDIAEGYSVSREKKESFPLTVTSAQKNPTAFYLCASSKSFTSGGANEQFFGPGTRLTVL.

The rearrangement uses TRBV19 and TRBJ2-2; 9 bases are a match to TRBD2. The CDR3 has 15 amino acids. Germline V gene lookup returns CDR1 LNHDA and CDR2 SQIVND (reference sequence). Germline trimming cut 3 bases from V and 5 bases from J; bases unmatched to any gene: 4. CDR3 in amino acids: CASSIFLAGTGELFF. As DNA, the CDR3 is TGTGCCAGTAGTATCTTTCTAGCGGGGACCGGGGAGCTGTTTTTT.

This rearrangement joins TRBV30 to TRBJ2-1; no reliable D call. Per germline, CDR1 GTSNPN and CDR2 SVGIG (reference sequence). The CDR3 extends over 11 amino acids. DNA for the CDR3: TGTGCTAGCAGCAACATTAATGAGCAGTTCTTC. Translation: CASSNINEQFF.

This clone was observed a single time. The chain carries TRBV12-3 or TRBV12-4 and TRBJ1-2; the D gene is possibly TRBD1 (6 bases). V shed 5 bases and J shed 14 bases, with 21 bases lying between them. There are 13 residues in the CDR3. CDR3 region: CASSPTTGTTPTF. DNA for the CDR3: TGTGCCAGCAGTCCTACTACTGGGACAACCCCTACCTTC.

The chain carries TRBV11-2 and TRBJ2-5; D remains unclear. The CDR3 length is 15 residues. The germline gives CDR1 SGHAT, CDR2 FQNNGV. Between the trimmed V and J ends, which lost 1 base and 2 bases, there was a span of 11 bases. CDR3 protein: CASSLGLADQETQYF. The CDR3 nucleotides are TGTGCCAGCAGCTTAGGTTTGGCGGATCAAGAGACCCAGTACTTC.

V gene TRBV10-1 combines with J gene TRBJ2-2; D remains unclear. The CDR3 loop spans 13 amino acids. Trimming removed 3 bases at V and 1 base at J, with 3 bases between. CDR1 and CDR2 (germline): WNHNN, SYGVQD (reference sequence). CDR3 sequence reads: CASSDGNTGELFF. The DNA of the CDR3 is TGCGCCAGCAGTGACGGGAACACCGGGGAGCTGTTTTTT.

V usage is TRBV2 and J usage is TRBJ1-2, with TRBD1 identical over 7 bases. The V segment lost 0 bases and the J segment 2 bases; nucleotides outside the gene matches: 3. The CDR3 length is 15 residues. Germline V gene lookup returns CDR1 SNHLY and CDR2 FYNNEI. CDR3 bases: TGTGCCAGCAGTGAAGCGGGGACAGCCAACTATGGCTACACCTTC. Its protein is CASSEAGTANYGYTF.

The CDR3 spells CASSDEVTGYNEQFF. The CDR3 DNA sequence: TGTGCCAGCAGTGATGAAGTTACAGGCTACAATGAGCAGTTCTTC. The V call is TRBV2, the J call TRBJ2-1; D perhaps matches TRBD1 (5 bases). V shed 3 bases and J shed 3 bases, with 12 bases lying between them. This CDR3 has 15 residues. The germline V gene has CDR1 SNHLY and CDR2 FYNNEI.

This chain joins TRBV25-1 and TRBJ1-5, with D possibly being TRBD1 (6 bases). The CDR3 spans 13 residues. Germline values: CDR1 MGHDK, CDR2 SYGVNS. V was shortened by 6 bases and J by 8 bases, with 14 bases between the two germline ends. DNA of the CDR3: TGTGCCAGCAGCCTCACAGGGACGGAGCCCCAGCATTTT. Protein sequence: CASSLTGTEPQHF.

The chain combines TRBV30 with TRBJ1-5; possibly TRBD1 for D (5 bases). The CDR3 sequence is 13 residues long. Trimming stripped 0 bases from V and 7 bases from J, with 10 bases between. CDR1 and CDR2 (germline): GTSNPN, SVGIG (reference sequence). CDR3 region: CAWSVQARQPQHF. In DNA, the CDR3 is TGTGCCTGGAGTGTACAGGCCCGCCAGCCCCAGCATTTT.

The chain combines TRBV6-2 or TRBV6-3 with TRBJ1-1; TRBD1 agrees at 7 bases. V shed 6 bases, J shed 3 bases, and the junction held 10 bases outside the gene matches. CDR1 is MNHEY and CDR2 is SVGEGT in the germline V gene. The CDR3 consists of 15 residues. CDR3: CASSRDRNRDTEAFF. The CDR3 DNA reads TGTGCCAGCAGCCGGGACAGAAATAGGGACACTGAAGCTTTCTTT.

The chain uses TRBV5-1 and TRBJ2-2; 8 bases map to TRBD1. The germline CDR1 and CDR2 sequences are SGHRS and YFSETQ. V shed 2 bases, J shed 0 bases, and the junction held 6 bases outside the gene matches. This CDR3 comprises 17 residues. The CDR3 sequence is CASSFSAGGANTGELFF. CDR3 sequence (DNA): TGCGCCAGCAGCTTCTCGGCAGGGGGCGCGAACACCGGGGAGCTGTTTTTT.

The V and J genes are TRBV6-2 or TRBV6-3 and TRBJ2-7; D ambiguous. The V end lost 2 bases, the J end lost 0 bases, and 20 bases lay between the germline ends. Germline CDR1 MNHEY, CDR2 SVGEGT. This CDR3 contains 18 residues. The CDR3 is CASSYDLLAGASSYEQYF. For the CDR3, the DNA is TGTGCCAGCAGTTACGATTTGTTGGCAGGCGCCAGCTCCTACGAGCAGTACTTC.

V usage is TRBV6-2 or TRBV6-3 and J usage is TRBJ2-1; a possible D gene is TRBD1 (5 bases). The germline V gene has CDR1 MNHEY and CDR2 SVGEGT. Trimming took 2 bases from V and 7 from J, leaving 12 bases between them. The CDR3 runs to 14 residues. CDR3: CASSYRFSGNEQFF. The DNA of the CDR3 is TGTGCCAGCAGTTACCGATTTTCAGGGAATGAGCAGTTCTTC.

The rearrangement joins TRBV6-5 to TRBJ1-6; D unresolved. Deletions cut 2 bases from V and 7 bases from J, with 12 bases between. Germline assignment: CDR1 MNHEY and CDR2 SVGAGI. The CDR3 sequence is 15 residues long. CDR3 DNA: TGTGCCAGCAGTTACGGAGGAGGAAACAATTCACCCCTCCACTTT. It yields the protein CASSYGGGNNSPLHF.

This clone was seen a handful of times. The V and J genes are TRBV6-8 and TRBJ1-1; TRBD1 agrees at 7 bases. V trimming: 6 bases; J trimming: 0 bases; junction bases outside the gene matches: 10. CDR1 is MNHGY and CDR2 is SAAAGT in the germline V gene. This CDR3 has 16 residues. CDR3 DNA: TGTGCCAGCAGGTGGAGTGGGACAGAATTGAACACTGAAGCTTTCTTT. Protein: CASRWSGTELNTEAFF.